This T cell receptor beta chain was found in a study of blood T cell repertoires in COVID-19. Study overall: The United States, Italy and Spain supplied acute and convalescent COVID-19 samples.

The Seattle patients, enrolled during active infection, were followed longitudinally. Per the authors' pipeline: Researchers report that nucleated cell counts were estimated from reference gene primer amplification. Data came from immunoSEQ multiplex PCR; TCRdb stores just in-frame clones and leaves some out. V, J and clone size reflect that table, while D and trimming were determined from the DNA. The sample lists about 350,000 clones, about 92% seen once, with about 3.9% in the top ten. CDR3 length equals 19 residues. The V gene's germline CDR1 is SGDLS and CDR2 YYNGEE. Trimming removed 0 bases from V and 4 bases from J; junction bases left unmatched: 12.

The chain has TRBV9 and TRBJ2-3, with 12 nucleotides matching TRBD2. The receptor was isolated from a woman aged 60 to 75 with COVID-19, enrolled during active disease. The sample comprised peripheral blood. The CDR3 nucleotides read TGTGCCAGCAGCGTAGCTACGCCTAGCGGGGGGGCTGTAGCAGATACGCAGTATTTT. The encoded protein is CASSVATPSGGAVADTQYF.